These 30 T cell receptor beta chains came from one sample sequenced in a study of graft-versus-host responses after intestinal transplantation. Produced via immunoSEQ multiplex PCR; TCRdb's table is partial and in-frame only. This sample has about 18,000 clones, with over 35% found just once. Specimen: alloreactive CD4+ T cells from a mixed lymphocyte reaction culture, collected before intestinal transplant. Subset denoted: CFSE-low proliferating T cells sorted from approximately 6-day pre-transplant mixed lymphocyte reaction (GvH or HvG direction). The receptors were sampled from a human patient who received an intestinal transplant.

In its sample, this clone is medium-sized (0.01 to 0.1%). V gene TRBV19 combines with J gene TRBJ1-1, with 11 bases fitting TRBD1. V lost 3 bases and J lost 4; bases outside the gene matches: 1. Germline CDR1 LNHDA, CDR2 SQIVND (reference sequence). There are 14 residues in the CDR3. CDR3 region: CASSIGTGGTEAFF. CDR3 nucleotides: TGTGCCAGTAGTATCGGGACAGGGGGCACTGAAGCTTTCTTT.

This clone has more than one count but fewer than ten. The V gene is TRBV7-2, the J gene TRBJ1-2, with 11 bases matching TRBD1. Trimming took 4 bases from V and 7 from J; bases not matched to a gene: 20. The CDR3 contains 19 residues. The V gene's germline CDR1 is SGHTA and CDR2 FQGNSA. The CDR3 loop is CASSYSSWTGGARMVGYTF. The DNA for the CDR3 is TGTGCCAGCAGCTACAGCTCCTGGACAGGGGGCGCGAGAATGGTTGGCTACACCTTC.

The chain employs TRBV6-1 and TRBJ1-3; tentatively, D is TRBD1 (6 bases). Germline V lookup: CDR1 MNHNS, CDR2 SASEGT. The CDR3 is 13 residues long. Trimming pared 6 bases from V and 8 bases from J, leaving 14 bases between. In DNA, the CDR3 is TGTGCCAGCAGAGGACAGCCGGGGGACACCATATATTTT. This encodes CASRGQPGDTIYF.

J is TRBJ1-3 and V is TRBV6-1, with a tentative D call TRBD1 (5 bases). The CDR3 extends over 13 amino acids. V lost 11 bases, J lost 0 bases, and 11 bases lay in between. CDR1 is MNHNS and CDR2 is SASEGT in the germline V gene. CDR3 nucleotide sequence: TGTGCCGGACACCAGACCTCTGGAAACACCATATATTTT. It translates to CAGHQTSGNTIYF.

This clone qualifies as medium-sized. The chain has TRBV27 and TRBJ1-3; D gene unclear. There are 8 residues in the CDR3. In germline, CDR1 is MNHEY, CDR2 SMNVEV (reference sequence). The CDR3 bases are TGTGGGTGGAACACCATATATTTT. It encodes CGWNTIYF.

The CDR3 DNA reads as TGTGCCAGCAGCTGTTGCACTCACGAGGGAAAGAGCTATGGCTACACCTTC. It is translated as CASSCCTHEGKSYGYTF. The rearrangement uses TRBV7-1 and TRBJ1-2; no clear D gene. TRBV7-1 is an ORF for which the function is uncertain. The germline V and J ends were trimmed by 4 bases and 4 bases, with 22 bases remaining between them. The CDR3 sequence is 17 residues long.

CDR3 loop: CAISEGAGGFRSRTDTQYF. In DNA form, the CDR3 reads TGTGCCATCAGCGAAGGGGCAGGGGGATTTCGTAGCCGCACAGATACGCAGTATTTT. The rearrangement links TRBV10-3 to TRBJ2-3, with 7 bases matching TRBD1. With V trimmed by 6 bases and J by 1 base, 19 bases remained unmatched. Germline CDR1 reads ENHRY; CDR2 reads SYGVKD. This CDR3 is built from 19 residues.

This clone has a handful of counts. The chain joins TRBV10-3 to TRBJ2-5; TRBD1 or TRBD2 may be the D gene (5 bases each). This CDR3 region has 16 residues. V was cut by 6 bases and J by 7 bases, with 24 bases left in between. Per germline, CDR1 ENHRY and CDR2 SYGVKD. The CDR3 protein is CAIRSRLGVTPGTQYF. In DNA, the CDR3 is TGTGCCATCAGAAGTAGATTGGGGGTAACCCCAGGGACCCAGTACTTC.

V and J are TRBV1 and TRBJ2-6; the table calls TRBD1, which could not be checked here. TRBV1 is assigned pseudogene status. The CDR3 contains 18 residues. The CDR3 DNA reads as TGCACCAGCAGGGTGATTGGTTTGTGCACAAATCGGGCCAACGTCCTGACTTTC. Its translation is CTSRVIGLCTNRANVLTF.

The CDR3: CASSPMDSFSGNTIYF. The DNA for the CDR3 is TGTGCCAGCTCACCAATGGACAGCTTCTCTGGAAACACCATATATTTT. The rearrangement uses TRBV18 and TRBJ1-3, with D tentatively TRBD1 (6 bases). V was shortened by 2 bases and J by 0 bases, with 11 bases between the two germline ends. The CDR3 loop spans 16 amino acids. CDR1 and CDR2 from the germline V gene are KGHSH and LQKENI.

The V call is TRBV18, the J call TRBJ1-1; D is uncertain. CDR1 KGHSH and CDR2 LQKENI come from the germline V gene. The ends were cut back, 2 bases at V and 3 bases at J, with 28 bases in the middle. This CDR3 comprises 20 residues. CDR3 sequence: CASSPAYRARKTHEDTEAFF. In DNA, the CDR3 is TGTGCCAGCTCACCAGCTTACAGAGCCAGGAAGACGCACGAGGACACTGAAGCTTTCTTT.

J is TRBJ1-5 and V is TRBV6-1; maybe TRBD1 (5 bases). CDR3 size: 15 residues. Between the trimmed V and J ends, which lost 2 bases and 2 bases, there was a span of 10 bases. The germline CDR1 and CDR2 sequences are MNHNS and SASEGT. The CDR3 spells CASSELDNRNQPQHF. The DNA for the CDR3 is TGTGCCAGCAGTGAACTGGACAACCGCAATCAGCCCCAGCATTTT.

The chain employs TRBV30 and TRBJ1-5, with no clear D. This CDR3 has 13 amino acids. CDR1 and CDR2 (germline): GTSNPN, SVGIG (reference sequence). V lost 0 bases to trimming and J lost 6 bases, with 9 bases between them. CDR3 in DNA: TGTGCCTGGAGTGTACGGATCGGTCAGCCCCAGCATTTT. Residues: CAWSVRIGQPQHF.

The rearrangement joins TRBV19 to TRBJ1-5, with D unclear. CDR1 and CDR2 (germline): LNHDA, SQIVND (reference sequence). This CDR3 spans 14 amino acids. V gave up 5 bases and J gave up 4 bases, with 12 bases separating them. This CDR3 reads CASSHRGKNQPQHF. Written as DNA, the CDR3 is TGTGCCAGTAGTCACCGGGGTAAAAATCAGCCCCAGCATTTT.

This clone has just a few counts. This chain connects TRBV5-1 to TRBJ2-7, with no clear D. V was pared by 4 bases and J by 1 base, with 9 bases between. Per germline, CDR1 SGHRS and CDR2 YFSETQ. The CDR3 has 13 residues. The CDR3 region is CASSLQQSYEQYF. The DNA of the CDR3 is TGCGCCAGCAGCCTTCAACAGTCCTACGAGCAGTACTTC.

The chain has TRBV7-9 and TRBJ2-2, with 8 bases aligning to TRBD2. Trimming cost V 6 bases and J 4 bases; bases outside gene matches: 13. Germline CDR1 is SEHNR and CDR2 is FQNEAQ (reference sequence). The CDR3 runs to 17 residues. This CDR3 reads CASSSLSSGGATGELFF. Here the CDR3 DNA reads TGTGCCAGCAGTTCTCTATCCAGCGGGGGTGCCACCGGGGAGCTGTTTTTT.

The genes are TRBV19 and TRBJ1-5; weak D call: TRBD1 (6 bases). The CDR3 extends over 16 amino acids. CDR1 is LNHDA and CDR2 is SQIVND in the germline V gene (reference sequence). Trimming stripped 4 bases from V and 4 bases from J, with 17 bases between. The CDR3 region is CASSRFLGGMNQPQHF. The CDR3 bases are TGTGCCAGTAGTAGGTTCTTAGGGGGTATGAATCAGCCCCAGCATTTT. The full variable domain, its missing parts supplied by reference TRBV19 and TRBJ1-5, is DGGITQSPKYLFRKEGQNVTLSCEQNLNHDAMYWYRQDPGQGLRLIYYSQIVNDFQKGDIAEGYSVSREKKESFPLTVTSAQKNPTAFYLCASSRFLGGMNQPQHFGDGTRLSIL.

The chain couples TRBV10-3 to TRBJ2-1, with D unclear. Trimming took off 4 bases at V and 4 bases at J, with 11 bases between the two ends. This CDR3 region has 14 residues. CDR1 and CDR2 (germline): ENHRY, SYGVKD. In DNA form, the CDR3 reads TGTGCCATCAGTGCGGCAAGGCGGTACAATGAGCAGTTCTTC. Translated: CAISAARRYNEQFF.

The chain carries TRBV9 and TRBJ2-7; 7 bases are a match to TRBD1. Germline loops: CDR1 SGDLS, CDR2 YYNGEE. CDR3 length: 14 amino acids. The V segment lost 3 bases and the J segment 5 bases; nucleotides outside the gene matches: 8. The CDR3 loop reads CASSARQGRDEQYF. The CDR3 DNA reads TGTGCCAGCAGCGCCCGACAGGGCAGAGACGAGCAGTACTTC.

The J gene is TRBJ1-3, the V gene TRBV2; 8 bases are shared with TRBD1. V was pared by 4 bases and J by 2 bases, with 4 bases of the junction left unmatched. There are 15 residues in the CDR3. CDR1 is SNHLY, CDR2 FYNNEI, per germline. The CDR3 here is CASSVQGAAGNTIYF. CDR3 coding DNA: TGTGCCAGCAGTGTTCAGGGGGCTGCTGGAAACACCATATATTTT.

In its sample, this clone was seen a few times. The genes are TRBV19 and TRBJ2-3, with 7 bases fitting TRBD2. CDR3 length: 17 amino acids. In germline, CDR1 is LNHDA, CDR2 SQIVND (reference sequence). J gave up 2 bases and V 1 base, and 9 bases lay outside the gene matches. CDR3 protein: CASSIGRGYKFTDTQYF. As DNA, the CDR3 is TGTGCCAGTAGTATAGGGCGGGGGTACAAATTCACAGATACGCAGTATTTT.

This clone was observed a handful of times. The chain couples TRBV29-1 to TRBJ2-7; 14 bases are a match to TRBD2. This CDR3 has 19 amino acids. Germline V gene lookup returns CDR1 SQVTM and CDR2 ANQGSEA. V dropped 6 bases and J dropped 2; count of bases not matched to a gene: 18. The CDR3 reads CSVYTGGLAGAAATYEQYF. CDR3 nucleotide sequence: TGCAGCGTCTACACTGGGGGACTAGCGGGGGCCGCGGCTACCTACGAGCAGTACTTC.

The chain carries TRBV7-9 and TRBJ2-7; 7 nucleotides agree with TRBD2. After removal of 5 bases from V and 8 bases from J, the junction contained 9 bases not matched to a gene. The CDR3 sequence is 13 residues long. Germline CDR1 is SEHNR and CDR2 is FQNEAQ (reference sequence). As DNA, the CDR3 is TGTGCCAGCAGCCCACCGGGACTAACCAAGCAGTACTTC. Encoded protein: CASSPPGLTKQYF.

This clone was counted between two and nine times. The chain couples TRBV5-4 to TRBJ2-1, with 10 bases aligning to TRBD2. Germline V gene data show CDR1 as SGHNT and CDR2 as YYREEE (reference sequence). V trimming: 4 bases; J trimming: 1 base; junction bases outside the gene matches: 5. This CDR3 has 16 amino acids. CDR3 in DNA: TGTGCCAGCAGCGGGGGGGGACTAGCGTCCTACAATGAGCAGTTCTTC. Amino acid sequence: CASSGGGLASYNEQFF.

The V and J genes are TRBV10-3 and TRBJ2-3, with a possible D match to TRBD2 (6 bases). V dropped 6 bases and J dropped 2 bases, with 9 bases sitting between them. Germline V gene sequence: CDR1 ENHRY, CDR2 SYGVKD. This CDR3 comprises 13 residues. The CDR3 DNA reads TGTGCCATCAGCCCGGGGGTCACAGATACGCAGTATTTT. Protein: CAISPGVTDTQYF.

This clone was observed a handful of times. The rearrangement uses TRBV6-5 and TRBJ1-1; D is unresolved. V lost 6 bases and J 0 bases, leaving 11 bases between the germline ends. Germline assignment: CDR1 MNHEY and CDR2 SVGAGI. The CDR3 totals 14 residues. The CDR3 sequence: CASRFRFLNTEAFF. DNA of the CDR3: TGTGCCAGCAGGTTCCGATTCTTGAACACTGAAGCTTTCTTT.

This clone was detected only a few times. The V gene is TRBV18, the J gene TRBJ2-1; unclear D gene. V was clipped by 3 bases and J by 6 bases, with 12 bases between them. The CDR3 has 14 residues. Germline CDR1 reads KGHSH; CDR2 reads LQKENI. CDR3 nucleotide sequence: TGTGCCAGCTCACCGAATCCCCGGACCAATGAGCAGTTCTTC. Its protein product is CASSPNPRTNEQFF.

The rearrangement links TRBV5-1 to TRBJ2-3; TRBD2 might be the D (5 bases). Looked up from germline, CDR1 is SGHRS and CDR2 is YFSETQ. Trimming stripped 5 bases from V and 0 bases from J, with 10 bases between. This CDR3 is built from 14 residues. The CDR3 DNA reads TGCGCCAGCAGATGGGAGTCTAGCACAGATACGCAGTATTTT. Translating gives CASRWESSTDTQYF.

Comments on this clone: The junction shows a germline mismatch at one end, possibly a read error. The chain uses TRBV6-6 and TRBJ2-7; D is possibly TRBD2 (5 bases). The CDR3 spans 16 residues. Germline V lookup: CDR1 MNHNY, CDR2 SVGAGI (reference sequence). CDR3 protein: CASSPPGRRSSYGQYF. The CDR3 DNA follows: TGTGCCAGCAGTCCGCCCGGACGGAGGAGTTCTTACGGGCAGTACTTC.

This clone was seen a few times. The chain joins TRBV21-1 to TRBJ2-2. TRBV21-1 is a documented pseudogene. The CDR3 length is 12 residues. CDR3 region: CASSKGTGELFF. CDR3 DNA sequence: TGTGCCAGCAGCAAAGGCACCGGGGAGCTGTTTTTT.